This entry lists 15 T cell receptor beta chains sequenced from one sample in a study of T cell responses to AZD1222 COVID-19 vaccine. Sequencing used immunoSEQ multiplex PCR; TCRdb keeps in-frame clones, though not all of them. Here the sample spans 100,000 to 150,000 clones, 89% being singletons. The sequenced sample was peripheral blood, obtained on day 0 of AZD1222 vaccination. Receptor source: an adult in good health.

CDR3: CASSLATGPGTEAFF. DNA for the CDR3: TGCGCCAGCAGCTTGGCAACTGGGCCGGGCACTGAAGCTTTCTTT. The chain is built from TRBV5-1 and TRBJ1-1, with D unresolved. This CDR3 region has 15 residues. V gave up 0 bases and J gave up 4 bases, with 13 bases separating them. CDR1 and CDR2 from the germline V gene are SGHRS and YFSETQ.

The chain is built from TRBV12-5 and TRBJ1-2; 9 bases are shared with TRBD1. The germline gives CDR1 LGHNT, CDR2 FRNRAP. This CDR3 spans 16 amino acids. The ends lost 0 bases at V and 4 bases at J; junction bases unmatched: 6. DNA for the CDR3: TGTGCTAGTGGTTTGGTACAAGGGACAGGGTCCTATGGCTACACCTTC. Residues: CASGLVQGTGSYGYTF.

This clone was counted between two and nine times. The CDR3 coding sequence is TGTGCCAGCAGTGAAGGGGACAGGGGGCTTCGTGGCTACACCTTC. Translation: CASSEGDRGLRGYTF. The chain employs TRBV2 and TRBJ1-2; the match to TRBD1 covers 12 bases. CDR3 length: 15 residues. V shed 1 base and J 7 bases; nucleotides not matched to a gene: 4. Germline assignment: CDR1 SNHLY and CDR2 FYNNEI.

Here the CDR3 DNA reads TGCGCCAGCAGCAAAGGGGTACAGTTGGGGGAGGGGGCTAACTATGGCTACACCTTC. Translated, it gives CASSKGVQLGEGANYGYTF. J is TRBJ1-2 and V is TRBV4-3, with TRBD1 as a possible D gene (6 bases). This CDR3 is built from 19 residues. V gave up 5 bases and J gave up 0 bases, with 25 bases separating them. Germline lookup yields CDR1 LGHNA and CDR2 YSLEER.

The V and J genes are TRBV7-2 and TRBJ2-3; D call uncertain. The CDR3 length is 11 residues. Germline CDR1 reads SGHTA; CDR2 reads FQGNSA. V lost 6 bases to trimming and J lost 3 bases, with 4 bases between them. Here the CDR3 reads CASSITDTQYF. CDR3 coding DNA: TGTGCCAGCAGTATAACAGATACGCAGTATTTT.

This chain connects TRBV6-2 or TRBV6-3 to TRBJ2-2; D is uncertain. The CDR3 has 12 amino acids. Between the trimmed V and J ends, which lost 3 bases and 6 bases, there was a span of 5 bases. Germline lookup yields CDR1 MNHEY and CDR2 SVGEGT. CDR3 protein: CASSYFPGELFF. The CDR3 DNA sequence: TGTGCCAGCAGTTATTTTCCCGGGGAGCTGTTTTTT.

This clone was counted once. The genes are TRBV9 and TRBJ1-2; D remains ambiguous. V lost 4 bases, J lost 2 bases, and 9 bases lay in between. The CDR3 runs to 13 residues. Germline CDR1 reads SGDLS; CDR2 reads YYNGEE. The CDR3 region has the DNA TGTGCCAGCAGCTCGATCCTCAACTATGGCTACACCTTC. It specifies CASSSILNYGYTF.

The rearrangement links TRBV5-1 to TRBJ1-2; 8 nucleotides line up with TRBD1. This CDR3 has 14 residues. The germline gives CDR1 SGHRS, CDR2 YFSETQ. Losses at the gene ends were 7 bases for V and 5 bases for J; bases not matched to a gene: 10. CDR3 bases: TGCGCCAGCTTACCGGACAGGGCAGGATATGGCTACACCTTC. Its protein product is CASLPDRAGYGYTF.

The CDR3 protein is CASSFPDRYPLHF. Written as DNA, the CDR3 is TGTGCCAGCAGCTTTCCGGACAGATATCCCCTCCACTTT. J is TRBJ1-6 and V is TRBV7-2; tentative D call: TRBD1 (6 bases). Germline V CDR1 and CDR2: SGHTA, FQGNSA. With 3 bases removed from V and 13 bases from J, the gap between germline ends came to 13 bases. The CDR3 extends over 13 amino acids.

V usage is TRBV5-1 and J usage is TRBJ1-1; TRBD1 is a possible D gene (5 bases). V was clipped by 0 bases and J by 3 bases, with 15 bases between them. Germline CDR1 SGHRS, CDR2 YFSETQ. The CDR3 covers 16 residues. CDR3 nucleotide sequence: TGCGCCAGCAGCTTGGCAACGGCTACCAGGGACACTGAAGCTTTCTTT. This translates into CASSLATATRDTEAFF.

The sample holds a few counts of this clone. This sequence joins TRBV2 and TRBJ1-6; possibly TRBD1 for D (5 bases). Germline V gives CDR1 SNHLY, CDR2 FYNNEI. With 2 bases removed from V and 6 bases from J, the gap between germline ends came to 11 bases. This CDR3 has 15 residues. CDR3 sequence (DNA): TGTGCCAGCAGTGAATTGGCAGGGCCTAATTCACCCCTCCACTTT. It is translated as CASSELAGPNSPLHF.

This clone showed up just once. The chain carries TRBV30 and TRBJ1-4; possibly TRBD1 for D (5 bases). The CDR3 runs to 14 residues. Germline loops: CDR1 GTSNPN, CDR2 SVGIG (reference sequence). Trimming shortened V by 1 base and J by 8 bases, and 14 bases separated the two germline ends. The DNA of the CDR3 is TGTGCCTGGAGTGCCACCGGGGGGAAAGAAAAACTGTTTTTT. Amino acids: CAWSATGGKEKLFF.

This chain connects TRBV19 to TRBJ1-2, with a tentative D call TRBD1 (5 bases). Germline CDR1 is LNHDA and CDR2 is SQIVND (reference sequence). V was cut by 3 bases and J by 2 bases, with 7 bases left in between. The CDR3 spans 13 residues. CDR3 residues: CASSIDSNYGYTF. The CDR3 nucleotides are TGTGCCAGTAGTATTGACAGCAACTATGGCTACACCTTC.

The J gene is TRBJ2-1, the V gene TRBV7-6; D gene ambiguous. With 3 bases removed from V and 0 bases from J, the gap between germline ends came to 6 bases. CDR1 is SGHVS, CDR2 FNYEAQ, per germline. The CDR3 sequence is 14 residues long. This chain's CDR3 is CASSLGNSYNEQFF. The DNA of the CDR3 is TGTGCCAGCAGCTTGGGGAACTCCTACAATGAGCAGTTCTTC.

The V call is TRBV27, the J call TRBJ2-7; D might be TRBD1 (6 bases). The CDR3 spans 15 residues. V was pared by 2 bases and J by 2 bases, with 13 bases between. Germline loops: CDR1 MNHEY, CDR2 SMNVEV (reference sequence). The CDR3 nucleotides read TGTGCCAGCAGTTTAACAGGGCGGTTCACCTACGAGCAGTACTTC. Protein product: CASSLTGRFTYEQYF.